The 25 T cell receptor beta chains given below trace back to one sample, sequenced in a study of shared clonotypes between healthy human individuals. As defined, naive CD8 cells were CD45RO-negative and positively selected for CCR7, with terminally differentiated effector memory CD45RA+ cells excluded. Profiled with immunoSEQ multiplex PCR; TCRdb holds only in-frame clones, not every one. The sample has around 1.9 million clones; approximately 94% are singletons. The sequenced sample was naive CD8+ T cells from PBMCs. All receptors derive from a man aged 18 to 29 in good health. Some clones in this sample may be carry-over from other donors' samples.

This clone was seen a handful of times. The rearrangement uses TRBV5-1 and TRBJ1-1, with 9 positions matching TRBD1. This CDR3 has 14 residues. Germline trimming cut 3 bases from V and 1 base from J; bases unmatched to any gene: 1. Germline values: CDR1 SGHRS, CDR2 YFSETQ. The CDR3 bases are TGCGCCAGCAGCTGGGGACAGGGGAACACTGAAGCTTTCTTT. Residues: CASSWGQGNTEAFF. Variable domain in full (rest from reference TRBV5-1 and TRBJ1-1): KAGVTQTPRYLIKTRGQQVTLSCSPISGHRSVSWYQQTPGQGLQFLFEYFSETQRNKGNFPGRFSGRQFSNSRSEMNVSTLELGDSALYLCASSWGQGNTEAFFGQGTRLTVV.

The CDR3 region has the DNA TGTGCCAGCAGCGCTTCACAGGACAGGCCCTATGGCTACACCTTC. As protein: CASSASQDRPYGYTF. The chain couples TRBV9 to TRBJ1-2; 7 positions agree with TRBD1. This CDR3 is built from 15 residues. With V trimmed by 3 bases and J by 4 bases, 9 bases remained unmatched. CDR1 is SGDLS and CDR2 is YYNGEE in the germline V gene.

The rearrangement links TRBV5-6 to TRBJ2-7, with D perhaps given as TRBD1 or TRBD2 (5 bases each). Germline CDR1 SGHDT, CDR2 YYEEEE. The CDR3 runs to 13 residues. Deletions cut 4 bases from V and 3 bases from J, with 11 bases between. Written as DNA, the CDR3 is TGTGCCAGCAGCCCGGGACCCGGCTACGAGCAGTACTTC. Protein sequence: CASSPGPGYEQYF.

The chain recombines TRBV9 with TRBJ2-2; 16 positions match TRBD2. Trimming took 3 bases from V and 6 from J; bases not matched to a gene: 5. This CDR3 comprises 17 residues. The V gene's germline CDR1 is SGDLS and CDR2 YYNGEE. CDR3 DNA sequence: TGTGCCAGCAGCGCCGGGACTAGCGGGAGGGTGGCCGGGGAGCTGTTTTTT. Encoded protein: CASSAGTSGRVAGELFF. Looking up the rest from reference TRBV9 and TRBJ2-2 gives the full variable domain: DSGVTQTPKHLITATGQRVTLRCSPRSGDLSVYWYQQSLDQGLQFLIQYYNGEERAKGNILERFSAQQFPDLHSELNLSSLELGDSALYFCASSAGTSGRVAGELFFGEGSRLTVL.

The rearrangement uses TRBV29-1 and TRBJ2-2; TRBD1 might be the D (5 bases). Germline values: CDR1 SQVTM, CDR2 ANQGSEA. There are 15 residues in the CDR3. V was shortened by 3 bases and J by 0 bases, with 11 bases between the two germline ends. CDR3 nucleotides: TGCAGCGTTGAGCCAGGGTTTTCGAACACCGGGGAGCTGTTTTTT. This codes for CSVEPGFSNTGELFF.

The chain combines TRBV4-2 with TRBJ1-2; 9 bases agree with TRBD1. CDR1 and CDR2 from the germline V gene are LGHNA and YNFKEQ. V dropped 0 bases and J dropped 8; count of bases not matched to a gene: 7. The length of the CDR3 is 15 residues. CDR3: CASSQETTGGDGYTF. The DNA of the CDR3 is TGTGCCAGCAGCCAAGAAACGACAGGGGGTGACGGCTACACCTTC.

The chain recombines TRBV6-5 with TRBJ1-2; TRBD1 matches 8 bases. J was trimmed by 3 bases and V by 4 bases; bases with no gene match: 10. Germline V gene data show CDR1 as MNHEY and CDR2 as SVGAGI. There are 16 residues in the CDR3. This chain's CDR3 is CASSSDRDRTYYGYTF. DNA of the CDR3: TGTGCCAGCAGTTCCGACCGGGACAGGACTTACTATGGCTACACCTTC.

This CDR3 reads CASSFGPGGNYGYTF. The CDR3 coding sequence is TGTGCCAGCAGCTTCGGCCCGGGGGGAAACTATGGCTACACCTTC. The chain has TRBV7-9 and TRBJ1-2; D perhaps matches TRBD1 (5 bases). Germline V gene sequence: CDR1 SEHNR, CDR2 FQNEAQ (reference sequence). This CDR3 is 15 amino acids long. Trimming took off 3 bases at V and 2 bases at J, with 13 bases between the two ends.

J is TRBJ2-3 and V is TRBV7-2; D may be TRBD1 (5 bases). Trimming stripped 2 bases from V and 2 bases from J, with 11 bases between. The germline CDR1 and CDR2 sequences are SGHTA and FQGNSA. The CDR3 consists of 15 residues. The CDR3 sequence is CASSLPGHLTDTQYF. The CDR3 DNA follows: TGTGCCAGCAGCTTACCCGGACACCTCACAGATACGCAGTATTTT.

Worth noting for this clone: At the DNA level, this CDR3 is encoded by other sequences in the same sample as well. The chain is built from TRBV6-5 and TRBJ1-2; TRBD1 is a possible D gene (5 bases). There are 12 residues in the CDR3. Trimming pared 2 bases from V and 4 bases from J, leaving 5 bases between. Germline CDR1 reads MNHEY; CDR2 reads SVGAGI. The CDR3 loop is CASSYGGYGYTF. Written as DNA, the CDR3 is TGTGCCAGCAGTTACGGGGGCTATGGCTACACCTTC.

This sequence joins TRBV28 and TRBJ1-2; no definite D call. The CDR3 spans 11 residues. The germline V gene encodes CDR1 MDHEN and CDR2 SYDVKM. In DNA form, the CDR3 reads TGTGCTTCTCGGTTTGGGAATGGCTACACCTTC. Its protein is CASRFGNGYTF.

The J gene is TRBJ2-7, the V gene TRBV28; unclear D gene. V dropped 4 bases and J dropped 3 bases, with 16 bases sitting between them. In germline, CDR1 is MDHEN, CDR2 SYDVKM. This CDR3 spans 15 amino acids. CDR3 bases: TGTGCCAGCAGTTCATCGGTGGCTACGGGCTACGAGCAGTACTTC. Protein product: CASSSSVATGYEQYF.

The chain employs TRBV4-1 and TRBJ2-1, with 9 bases lining up with TRBD1. J gave up 0 bases and V 4 bases, and 4 bases lay outside the gene matches. The CDR3 consists of 16 residues. Germline V gene sequence: CDR1 MGHRA, CDR2 YSYEKL. This CDR3 reads CASSPRDRASYNEQFF. The CDR3 bases are TGCGCCAGCAGCCCTCGGGACAGGGCCTCCTACAATGAGCAGTTCTTC.

On this clone itself: Distinct nucleotide sequences in the sample also encode this CDR3. The gene calls are TRBV7-8 and TRBJ1-5, with D possibly TRBD1 on 5 matching bases. Germline CDR1 reads SGHVS; CDR2 reads FQNEAQ. The germline V and J ends were trimmed by 2 bases and 0 bases, with 8 bases remaining between them. This CDR3 comprises 15 residues. CDR3 nucleotides: TGTGCCAGCAGCTTACAGGGAAATAGCAATCAGCCCCAGCATTTT. It yields the protein CASSLQGNSNQPQHF.

This clone has a handful of counts. This rearrangement joins TRBV7-2 to TRBJ2-7, with D perhaps matching TRBD2 (6 bases). Germline V lookup: CDR1 SGHTA, CDR2 FQGNSA. Trimming removed 5 bases from V and 4 bases from J, with 15 bases in between. The CDR3 runs 14 residues. The CDR3 nucleotides read TGTGCCAGCAGCCCCCAGGAGGGCCGGTACGAGCAGTACTTC. It is translated as CASSPQEGRYEQYF.

V and J are TRBV7-9 and TRBJ2-7; D ambiguous. V shed 6 bases and J shed 4 bases, with 19 bases lying between them. The length of the CDR3 is 15 residues. Germline V CDR1 and CDR2: SEHNR, FQNEAQ (reference sequence). CDR3 residues: CASRPPLGSRYEQYF. The CDR3 DNA follows: TGTGCCAGCAGACCTCCGCTCGGTTCTCGTTACGAGCAGTACTTC.

V is TRBV11-2 and J is TRBJ2-6, with D possibly being TRBD1 (6 bases). Trimming cost V 1 base and J 0 bases, with 10 bases left between them. Germline V gene sequence: CDR1 SGHAT, CDR2 FQNNGV. The CDR3 is 17 residues long. The CDR3 spells CASSLGGLPSGANVLTF. The CDR3 DNA follows: TGTGCCAGCAGCTTAGGGGGGCTCCCCTCTGGGGCCAACGTCCTGACTTTC.

The chain recombines TRBV5-4 with TRBJ2-4; 8 positions agree with TRBD2. Germline CDR1 is SGHNT and CDR2 is YYREEE (reference sequence). V was clipped by 10 bases and J by 0 bases; unmatched bases: 6. This CDR3 region has 14 residues. CDR3 sequence: CAAAAGEAKNIQYF. The CDR3 region has the DNA TGTGCCGCGGCAGCGGGAGAAGCCAAAAACATTCAGTACTTC.

This sequence joins TRBV13 and TRBJ2-5; 11 nucleotides agree with TRBD2. This CDR3 is built from 14 residues. With V trimmed by 1 base and J by 8 bases, 3 bases remained unmatched. Germline CDR1 PRHDT, CDR2 FYEKMQ (reference sequence). The CDR3 is CASSLDLAGGTQYF. CDR3 DNA sequence: TGTGCCAGCAGCTTAGATCTAGCGGGAGGAACCCAGTACTTC. Together with reference TRBV13 and TRBJ2-5, the CDR3 gives the full variable domain: AAGVIQSPRHLIKEKRETATLKCYPIPRHDTVYWYQQGPGQDPQFLISFYEKMQSDKGSIPDRFSAQQFSDYHSELNMSSLELGDSALYFCASSLDLAGGTQYFGPGTRLLVL.

Comment on this clone: Other DNA sequences in the same sample also yield this CDR3. The chain has TRBV6-5 and TRBJ2-7, with D unclear. V gave up 0 bases and J gave up 0 bases, with 9 bases separating them. CDR3 size: 15 residues. Germline lookup yields CDR1 MNHEY and CDR2 SVGAGI. The CDR3 sequence: CASSYSSGSSYEQYF. CDR3 coding DNA: TGTGCCAGCAGTTACTCGTCAGGAAGCTCCTACGAGCAGTACTTC.

This clone was counted a single time. The J gene is TRBJ2-5, the V gene TRBV30; TRBD2 aligns across 10 bases. Looked up from germline, CDR1 is GTSNPN and CDR2 is SVGIG (reference sequence). CDR3 length: 17 amino acids. Unmatched junction bases numbered 8, after V lost 1 base and J lost 0 bases. CDR3: CAWSAGLAPRYQETQYF. Here the CDR3 DNA reads TGTGCCTGGAGTGCGGGACTAGCGCCCCGGTACCAAGAGACCCAGTACTTC.

The chain joins TRBV27 to TRBJ2-1, with 8 bases aligning to TRBD2. Germline V lookup: CDR1 MNHEY, CDR2 SMNVEV (reference sequence). Trimming cost V 3 bases and J 5 bases; bases outside gene matches: 9. CDR3 size: 16 residues. The CDR3 coding sequence is TGTGCCAGCAGTTTTACGGTCGGGAGGGCCCACAATGAGCAGTTCTTC. Translated, it gives CASSFTVGRAHNEQFF.

The J gene is TRBJ2-1, the V gene TRBV4-1; TRBD2 matches 13 bases. V gave up 4 bases and J gave up 0 bases; unmatched junction bases: 6. The CDR3 runs 18 residues. Germline V gene lookup returns CDR1 MGHRA and CDR2 YSYEKL. DNA for the CDR3: TGCGCCAGCAGCCCACTAGCGGGAGGGGGGAGCTCCTACAATGAGCAGTTCTTC. It codes for CASSPLAGGGSSYNEQFF.

The chain links TRBV11-2 to TRBJ1-1, with a possible D match to TRBD1 (5 bases). The CDR3 has 17 residues. Germline CDR1 and CDR2: SGHAT and FQNNGV. The V and J ends lost 1 base and 0 bases respectively, with 15 bases between them. The CDR3 protein is CASSLVMRGPLNTEAFF. The CDR3, as DNA: TGTGCCAGCAGCTTAGTAATGAGGGGCCCTTTGAACACTGAAGCTTTCTTT. Filled out from reference TRBV11-2 and TRBJ1-1, the complete variable domain reads EAGVAQSPRYKIIEKRQSVAFWCNPISGHATLYWYQQILGQGPKLLIQFQNNGVVDDSQLPKDRFSAERLKGVDSTLKIQPAKLEDSAVYLCASSLVMRGPLNTEAFFGQGTRLTVV.

This chain uses TRBV27 with TRBJ2-7; a weak D match, TRBD2 (6 bases). CDR1 is MNHEY and CDR2 is SMNVEV in the germline V gene (reference sequence). V was shortened by 5 bases and J by 2 bases, with 13 bases between the two germline ends. The CDR3 totals 14 residues. The CDR3 loop is CASSHTGSAYEQYF. The CDR3 DNA reads TGTGCCAGCAGTCATACCGGGAGCGCCTACGAGCAGTACTTC.